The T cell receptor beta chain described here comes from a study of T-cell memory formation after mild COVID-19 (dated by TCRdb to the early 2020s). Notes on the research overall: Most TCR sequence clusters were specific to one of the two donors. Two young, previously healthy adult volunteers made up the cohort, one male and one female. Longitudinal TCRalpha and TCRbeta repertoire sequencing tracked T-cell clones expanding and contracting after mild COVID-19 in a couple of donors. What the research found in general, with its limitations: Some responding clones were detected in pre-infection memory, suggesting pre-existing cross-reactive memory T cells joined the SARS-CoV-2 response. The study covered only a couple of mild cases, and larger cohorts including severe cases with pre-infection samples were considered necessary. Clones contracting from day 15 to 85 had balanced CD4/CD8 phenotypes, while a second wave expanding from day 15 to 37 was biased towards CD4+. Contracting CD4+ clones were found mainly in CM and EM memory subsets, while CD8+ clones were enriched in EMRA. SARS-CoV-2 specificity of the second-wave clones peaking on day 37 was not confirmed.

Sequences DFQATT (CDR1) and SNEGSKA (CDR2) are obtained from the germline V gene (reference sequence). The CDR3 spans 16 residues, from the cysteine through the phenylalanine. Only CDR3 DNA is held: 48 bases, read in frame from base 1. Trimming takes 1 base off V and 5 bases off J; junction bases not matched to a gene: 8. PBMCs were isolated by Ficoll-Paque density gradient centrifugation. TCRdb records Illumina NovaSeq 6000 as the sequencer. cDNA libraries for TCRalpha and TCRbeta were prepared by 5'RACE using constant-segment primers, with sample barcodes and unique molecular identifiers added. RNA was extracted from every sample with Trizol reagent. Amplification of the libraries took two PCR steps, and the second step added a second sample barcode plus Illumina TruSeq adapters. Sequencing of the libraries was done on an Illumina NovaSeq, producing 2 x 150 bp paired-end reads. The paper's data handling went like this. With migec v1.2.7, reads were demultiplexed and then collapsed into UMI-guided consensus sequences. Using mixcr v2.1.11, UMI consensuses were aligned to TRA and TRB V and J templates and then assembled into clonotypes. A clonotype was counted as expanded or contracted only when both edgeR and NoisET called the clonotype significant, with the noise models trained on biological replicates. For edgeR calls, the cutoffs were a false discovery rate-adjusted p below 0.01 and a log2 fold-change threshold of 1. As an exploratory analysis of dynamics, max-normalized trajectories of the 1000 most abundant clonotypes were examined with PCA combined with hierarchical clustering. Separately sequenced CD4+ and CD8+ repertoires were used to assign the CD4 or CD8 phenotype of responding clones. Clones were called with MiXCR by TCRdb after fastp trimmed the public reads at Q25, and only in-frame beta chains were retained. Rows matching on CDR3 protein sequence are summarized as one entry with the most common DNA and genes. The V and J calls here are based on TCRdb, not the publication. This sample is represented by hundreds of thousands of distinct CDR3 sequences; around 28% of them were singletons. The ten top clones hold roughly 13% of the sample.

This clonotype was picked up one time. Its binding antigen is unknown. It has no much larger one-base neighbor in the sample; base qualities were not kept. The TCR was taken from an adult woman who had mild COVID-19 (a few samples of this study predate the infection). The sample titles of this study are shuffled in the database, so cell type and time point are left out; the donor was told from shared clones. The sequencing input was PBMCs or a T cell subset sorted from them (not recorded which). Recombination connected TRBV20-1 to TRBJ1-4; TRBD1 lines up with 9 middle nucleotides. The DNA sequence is TGCAGTGCTAGAGCCACAGGGGGCGCAGGAAATGAAAAACTGTTTTTT. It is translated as CSARATGGAGNEKLFF.